This TCR beta chain was recorded in a study of post-analysis software for immune sequencing data. As for the study in general: The study covered relapsing-remitting, secondary progressive and progressive-relapsing courses of multiple sclerosis.

Findings and caveats of the study: The F measure placed samples prepared in the same batch into strongly shared clusters. In patients, about five TRBV segments were more frequent than in controls, with TRBV5-6, TRBV5-1 and TRBV20-1 among them. Controls showed significantly higher normalized Chao1 diversity than did multiple sclerosis patients.

Built from TCR beta cDNA, the libraries had unique molecular identifiers in them. TCRdb analysed the PCR reads with MiXCR anew, one entry per CDR3 protein. The data contain approximately 730,000 distinct CDR3 sequences, just under 30% of them singletons. With respect to this clonotype: Its specificity is not known.

Germline CDR1 is SGHAT and CDR2 is FQNNGV. Deletions cut 0 bases from V and 6 bases from J, with 14 bases between. CDR3 length: 15 residues. The clonotype was recovered from a girl aged 5-17 years with multiple sclerosis. The chain carries TRBV11-2 and TRBJ1-1; D gene ambiguous. The sample taken for sequencing was blood. In DNA, the CDR3 is TGTGCCAGCAGCTTAGACATCGGCAGGTGGGCTGAAGCTTTCTTT. It specifies CASSLDIGRWAEAFF.